This T cell receptor beta chain was profiled in a study of blood T cell repertoires in COVID-19. Study as a whole: Spain, Italy and the United States supplied samples that represented acute and convalescent COVID-19.

Profiling relied on immunoSEQ multiplex PCR, and the TCRdb table lists in-frame clones only, not all of them. The sample lists 55,000 to 70,000 clones, 70% to 90% occurring once. This CDR3 spans 12 amino acids. Germline CDR1 and CDR2: MGHRA and YSYEKL. The V and J ends lost 2 bases and 15 bases respectively, with 14 bases between them. This clone came up once. Participants were aged about 18 to 100 years from approximately 24 US areas. Two consecutive negative NP/OP PCR tests, clearance, or resolved symptoms defined Cohort 3 recovery. The receptor was derived from a woman aged 40 to 50 who had recovered from COVID-19. The V gene is TRBV4-1, the J gene TRBJ2-1, with D perhaps TRBD2 (6 bases). What was sequenced was PBMCs or T cells enriched from blood (not recorded which). The CDR3 loop reads CASSQPTGVRFF. CDR3 nucleotide sequence: TGCGCCAGCAGCCAACCGACGGGGGTCCGGTTCTTC.